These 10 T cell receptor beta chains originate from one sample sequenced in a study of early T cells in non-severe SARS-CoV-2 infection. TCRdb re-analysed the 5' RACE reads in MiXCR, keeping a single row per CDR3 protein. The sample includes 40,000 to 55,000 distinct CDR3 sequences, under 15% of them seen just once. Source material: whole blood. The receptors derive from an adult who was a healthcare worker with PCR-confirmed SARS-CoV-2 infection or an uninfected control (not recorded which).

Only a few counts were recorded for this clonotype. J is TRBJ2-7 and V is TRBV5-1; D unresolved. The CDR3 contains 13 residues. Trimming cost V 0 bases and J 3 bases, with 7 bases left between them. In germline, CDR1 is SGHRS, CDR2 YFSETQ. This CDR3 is CASSLESGYEQYF. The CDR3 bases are TGCGCCAGCAGCTTGGAGTCCGGCTACGAGCAGTACTTC. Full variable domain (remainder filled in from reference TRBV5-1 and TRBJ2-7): KAGVTQTPRYLIKTRGQQVTLSCSPISGHRSVSWYQQTPGQGLQFLFEYFSETQRNKGNFPGRFSGRQFSNSRSEMNVSTLELGDSALYLCASSLESGYEQYFGPGTRLTVT.

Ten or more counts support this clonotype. CDR3 protein: CAIKGSGDTDTQYF. CDR3 sequence (DNA): TGTGCCATCAAGGGTAGCGGGGACACAGATACGCAGTATTTT. The chain employs TRBV10-3 and TRBJ2-3, with TRBD2 identical over 8 bases. V gave up 7 bases and J gave up 2 bases; unmatched junction bases: 5. The CDR3 is 14 amino acids. Germline CDR1 ENHRY, CDR2 SYGVKD.

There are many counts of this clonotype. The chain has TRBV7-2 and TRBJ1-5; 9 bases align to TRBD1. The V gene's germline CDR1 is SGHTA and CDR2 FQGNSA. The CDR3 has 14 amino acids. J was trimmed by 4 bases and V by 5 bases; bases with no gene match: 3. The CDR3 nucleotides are TGTGCCAGCAGCACAGGGGGCCGGAATCAGCCCCAGCATTTT. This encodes CASSTGGRNQPQHF. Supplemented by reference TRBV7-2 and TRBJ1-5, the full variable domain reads GAGVSQSPSNKVTEKGKDVELRCDPISGHTALYWYRQSLGQGLEFLIYFQGNSAPDKSGLPSDRFSAERTGGSVSTLTIQRTQQEDSAVYLCASSTGGRNQPQHFGDGTRLSIL.

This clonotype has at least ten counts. The CDR3 DNA is TGCGCCAGCAGCCAAGAACCGGGACAGGGGGCGCGGGGCTACACCTTC. Its translation: CASSQEPGQGARGYTF. The chain carries TRBV4-1 and TRBJ1-2, with 12 positions matching TRBD1. V was pared by 0 bases and J by 8 bases, with 7 bases of the junction left unmatched. The germline V gene encodes CDR1 MGHRA and CDR2 YSYEKL. The CDR3 spans 16 residues.

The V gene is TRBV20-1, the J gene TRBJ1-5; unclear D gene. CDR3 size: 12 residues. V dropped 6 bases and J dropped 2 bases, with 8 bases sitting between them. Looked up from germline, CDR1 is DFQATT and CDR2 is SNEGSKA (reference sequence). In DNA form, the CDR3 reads TGCAGTGCAAACACCCGCAATCAGCCCCAGCATTTT. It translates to CSANTRNQPQHF.

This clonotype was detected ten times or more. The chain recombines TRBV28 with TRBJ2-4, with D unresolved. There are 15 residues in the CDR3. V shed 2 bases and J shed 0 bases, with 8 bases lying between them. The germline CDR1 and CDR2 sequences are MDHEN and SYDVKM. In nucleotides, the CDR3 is TGTGCCAGCAGTTTACTTCAGGTAGCCAAAAACATTCAGTACTTC. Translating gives CASSLLQVAKNIQYF.

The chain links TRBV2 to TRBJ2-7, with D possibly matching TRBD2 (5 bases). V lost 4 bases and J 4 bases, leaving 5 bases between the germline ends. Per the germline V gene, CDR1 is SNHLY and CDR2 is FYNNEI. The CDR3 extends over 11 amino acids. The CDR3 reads CASSAGYEQYF. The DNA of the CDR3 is TGTGCCAGCAGTGCGGGATACGAGCAGTACTTC.

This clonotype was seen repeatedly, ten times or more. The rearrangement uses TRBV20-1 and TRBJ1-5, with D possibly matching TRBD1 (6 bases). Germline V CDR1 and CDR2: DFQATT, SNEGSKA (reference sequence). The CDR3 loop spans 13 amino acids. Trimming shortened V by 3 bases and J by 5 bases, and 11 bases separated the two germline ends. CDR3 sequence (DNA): TGCAGTGCTAGTACAGGGTCAGATCAGCCCCAGCATTTT. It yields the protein CSASTGSDQPQHF.

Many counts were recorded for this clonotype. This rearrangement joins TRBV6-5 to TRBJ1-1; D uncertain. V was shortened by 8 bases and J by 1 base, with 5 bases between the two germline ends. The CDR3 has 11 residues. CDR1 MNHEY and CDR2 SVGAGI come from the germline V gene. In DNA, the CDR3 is TGTGCCAGCGGCGGGAACACTGAAGCTTTCTTT. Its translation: CASGGNTEAFF.

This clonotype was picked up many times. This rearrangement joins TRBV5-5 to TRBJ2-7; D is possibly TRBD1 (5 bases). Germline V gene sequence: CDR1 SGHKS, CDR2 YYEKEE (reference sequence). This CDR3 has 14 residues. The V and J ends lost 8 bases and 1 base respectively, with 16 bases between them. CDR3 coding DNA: TGTGCCAGTTCAGGCACAGGCAGTTCCTACGAGCAGTACTTC. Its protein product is CASSGTGSSYEQYF.